The 15 T cell receptor beta chains presented below share a single source sample, sequenced in a study of cytomegalovirus exposure and HLA in healthy donors. In the PCR, 60 Vbeta and 13 Jbeta primers were used. The method was immunoSEQ multiplex PCR; TCRdb's version includes in-frame clones alone and lacks a portion of them. Altogether roughly 100,000 clones are present, 76% being singletons, with the ten largest covering around 8.8%. Source material: PBMCs. The source of these receptors is a man aged 40-50 years in good health and CMV-seropositive.

The chain links TRBV4-1 to TRBJ2-7; 10 nucleotides line up with TRBD1. Trimming at V came to 4 bases and at J to 5 bases, leaving 11 bases not matched to a gene. Germline assignment: CDR1 MGHRA and CDR2 YSYEKL. The CDR3 is made up of 16 amino acids. The CDR3 DNA sequence: TGCGCCAGCAGCCTCCTAATGGGGACAGGGGTAAACGAGCAGTACTTC. Its translation: CASSLLMGTGVNEQYF.

The chain recombines TRBV7-9 with TRBJ2-1, with 11 bases that match TRBD2. The CDR3 is 15 amino acids. V was pared by 6 bases and J by 4 bases, with 5 bases of the junction left unmatched. The germline V gene has CDR1 SEHNR and CDR2 FQNEAQ (reference sequence). The chain's CDR3 is CASSFGTSGYNEQFF. The CDR3 nucleotides read TGTGCCAGCAGTTTCGGGACTAGCGGTTACAATGAGCAGTTCTTC.

This sequence joins TRBV27 and TRBJ2-2; 9 nucleotides line up with TRBD2. J gave up 5 bases and V 8 bases, and 0 bases lay outside the gene matches. Germline V gene data show CDR1 as MNHEY and CDR2 as SMNVEV (reference sequence). The CDR3 extends over 12 amino acids. In DNA, the CDR3 is TGTGCCAGCGCGGGGGGGACCGGGGAGCTGTTTTTT. Residues: CASAGGTGELFF.

This clone was observed a few times. The chain couples TRBV5-3 to TRBJ2-7; 9 bases fit TRBD1. Being an ORF, TRBV5-3 has a function that is uncertain. CDR3 length: 16 residues. With V trimmed by 8 bases and J by 7 bases, 19 bases remained unmatched. In DNA, the CDR3 is TGTGCCAGTTCCCGGCCCCCCCGGGACAGGGTCAGGGAGCAGTACTTC. It specifies CASSRPPRDRVREQYF.

V gene TRBV11-3 combines with J gene TRBJ2-2, with 8 bases matching TRBD1. The CDR3 length is 17 residues. Germline trimming cut 1 base from V and 6 bases from J; bases unmatched to any gene: 10. In germline, CDR1 is SGHNT, CDR2 YENEEA. CDR3 nucleotide sequence: TGTGCCAGCAGCTTAGGGCTAATCCAGGGGGCCGCCGGGGAGCTGTTTTTT. Amino acid sequence: CASSLGLIQGAAGELFF.

This clone was seen a few times. The gene calls are TRBV29-1 and TRBJ1-2, with a possible D match to TRBD1 (6 bases). CDR3 length: 12 amino acids. The ends were cut back, 4 bases at V and 8 bases at J, with 14 bases in the middle. CDR1 and CDR2 (germline): SQVTM, ANQGSEA. Here the CDR3 DNA reads TGCAGCGTTGGGGGGCAGAGGGTAGGCTACACCTTC. Translated: CSVGGQRVGYTF.

In its sample, this clone was seen once. The gene calls are TRBV30 and TRBJ2-7, with 8 positions matching TRBD1. From germline, CDR1 is GTSNPN and CDR2 SVGIG (reference sequence). V was clipped by 5 bases and J by 6 bases; unmatched bases: 9. The CDR3 length is 13 residues. The CDR3 region is CAWSRGPGLEQYF. The CDR3 DNA sequence: TGTGCCTGGTCCAGGGGGCCAGGGCTCGAGCAGTACTTC. The variable domain in full, with the rest retrieved from reference TRBV30 and TRBJ2-7, is SQTIHQWPATLVQPVGSPLSLECTVEGTSNPNLYWYRQAAGRGLQLLFYSVGIGQISSEVPQNLSASRPQDRQFILSSKKLLLSDSGFYLCAWSRGPGLEQYFGPGTRLTVT.

The J gene is TRBJ2-5, the V gene TRBV29-1; TRBD2 matches 15 bases. The CDR3 covers 13 residues. Germline V CDR1 and CDR2: SQVTM, ANQGSEA. V lost 2 bases to trimming and J lost 11 bases; unmatched junction nucleotides: 3. CDR3 nucleotide sequence: TGCAGCGTTGAAAGGGGACTAGCGGGAGGTCAGTACTTC. Amino acids: CSVERGLAGGQYF.

The chain carries TRBV11-3 and TRBJ1-1, with 9 bases matching TRBD1. The V and J ends lost 4 bases and 0 bases, in that order; junction bases with no gene match: 6. The germline gives CDR1 SGHNT, CDR2 YENEEA. The CDR3 has 16 amino acids. CDR3 DNA sequence: TGTGCCAGCAGCTCGGGACAGGGAGAGGTGAACACTGAAGCTTTCTTT. As protein: CASSSGQGEVNTEAFF. Full variable domain (outside the CDR3, taken from reference TRBV11-3 and TRBJ1-1): EAGVVQSPRYKIIEKKQPVAFWCNPISGHNTLYWYLQNLGQGPELLIRYENEEAVDDSQLPKDRFSAERLKGVDSTLKIQPAELGDSAVYLCASSSGQGEVNTEAFFGQGTRLTVV.

In this sample, this clone turned up a few times. The chain joins TRBV28 to TRBJ2-4, with 15 bases that match TRBD2. Germline V gene lookup returns CDR1 MDHEN and CDR2 SYDVKM. Trimming at V came to 4 bases and at J to 0 bases, leaving 13 bases not matched to a gene. The CDR3 spans 21 residues. For the CDR3, the DNA is TGTGCCAGCAGTTGGGGACTAGCGGGGGGCCGTCGACTTATAGCCAAAAACATTCAGTACTTC. Its translation is CASSWGLAGGRRLIAKNIQYF.

V is TRBV29-1 and J is TRBJ2-5; tentative D call: TRBD2 (7 bases). The germline V gene encodes CDR1 SQVTM and CDR2 ANQGSEA. V gave up 1 base and J gave up 5 bases, with 20 bases separating them. The CDR3 spans 16 residues. The CDR3 bases are TGCAGCGTTGAAGTAGGGCGGGGGCGGGAGTATGAGACCCAGTACTTC. Its protein is CSVEVGRGREYETQYF.

The V gene is TRBV7-9, the J gene TRBJ2-1, with TRBD2 identical over 10 bases. This CDR3 region has 18 residues. Germline CDR1 SEHNR, CDR2 FQNEAQ (reference sequence). V lost 5 bases and J lost 7; bases outside the gene matches: 17. In nucleotides, the CDR3 is TGTGCCAGCAGCCGGCCCCGGATGGGAGCGGGGGGGCCAAATGAGCAGTTCTTC. Its protein is CASSRPRMGAGGPNEQFF.

The gene calls are TRBV7-9 and TRBJ2-3, with 10 nucleotides matching TRBD1. Germline values: CDR1 SEHNR, CDR2 FQNEAQ (reference sequence). The CDR3 length is 17 residues. V lost 4 bases and J lost 2; bases outside the gene matches: 9. The CDR3 bases are TGTGCCAGCAGCTCTTCCCCCGGGACAGGGGCCACAGATACGCAGTATTTT. It specifies CASSSSPGTGATDTQYF. The complete variable domain, with remaining parts taken from reference TRBV7-9 and TRBJ2-3, reads DTGVSQNPRHKITKRGQNVTFRCDPISEHNRLYWYRQTLGQGPEFLTYFQNEAQLEKSRLLSDRFSAERPKGSFSTLEIQRTEQGDSAMYLCASSSSPGTGATDTQYFGPGTRLTVL.

V gene TRBV29-1 combines with J gene TRBJ2-1; D is undetermined. CDR3 length equals 10 residues. V was cut by 5 bases and J by 10 bases, with 9 bases left in between. The germline V gene encodes CDR1 SQVTM and CDR2 ANQGSEA. CDR3 protein: CSVQTTEQFF. The CDR3 DNA follows: TGCAGCGTTCAAACAACAGAGCAGTTCTTC.

The chain combines TRBV6-5 with TRBJ2-7; D perhaps matches TRBD1 (5 bases). This CDR3 contains 14 residues. Between the trimmed V and J ends, which lost 0 bases and 5 bases, there was a span of 11 bases. Looked up from germline, CDR1 is MNHEY and CDR2 is SVGAGI. Written as DNA, the CDR3 is TGTGCCAGCAGTTACTCGGGCAGGGTTCACGAGCAGTACTTC. This translates into CASSYSGRVHEQYF.